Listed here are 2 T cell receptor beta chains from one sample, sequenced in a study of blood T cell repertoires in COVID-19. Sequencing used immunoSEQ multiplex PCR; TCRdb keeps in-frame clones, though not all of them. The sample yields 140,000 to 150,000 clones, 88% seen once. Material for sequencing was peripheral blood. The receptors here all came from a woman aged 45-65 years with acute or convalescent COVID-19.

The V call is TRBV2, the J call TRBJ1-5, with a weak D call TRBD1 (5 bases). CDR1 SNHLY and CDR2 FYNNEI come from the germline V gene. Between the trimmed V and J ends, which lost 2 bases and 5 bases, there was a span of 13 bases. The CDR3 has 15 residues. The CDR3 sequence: CASSEIAGYDQPQHF. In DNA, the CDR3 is TGTGCCAGCAGTGAAATAGCAGGGTACGATCAGCCCCAGCATTTT.

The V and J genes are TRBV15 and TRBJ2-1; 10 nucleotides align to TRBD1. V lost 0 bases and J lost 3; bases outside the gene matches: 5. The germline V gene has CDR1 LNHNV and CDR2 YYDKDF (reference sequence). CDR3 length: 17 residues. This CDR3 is CATSREPTGGIYNEQFF. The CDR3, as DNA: TGTGCCACCAGCAGAGAACCGACAGGGGGCATCTACAATGAGCAGTTCTTC.